One sample yielded the 14 T cell receptor beta chains listed below, sequenced in a study of T cell changes during pregnancy in multiple sclerosis. Sequenced by immunoSEQ multiplex PCR; TCRdb stores in-frame clones only, minus some. The sample holds 30,000 to 40,000 clones, approximately 90% seen once. Sequences were derived from CD8+ T cells from peripheral blood mononuclear cells, sampled in the third trimester of pregnancy. The origin of the receptors is a female donor with multiple sclerosis, enrolled in a pregnancy study.

This sequence joins TRBV7-9 and TRBJ1-5; the match to TRBD1 covers 10 bases. Trimming removed 4 bases from V and 6 bases from J; junction bases left unmatched: 3. The germline V gene encodes CDR1 SEHNR and CDR2 FQNEAQ (reference sequence). The CDR3 has 14 amino acids. CDR3 DNA sequence: TGTGCCAGCAGCTCCCGGGACAGGGGTCAGCCCCAGCATTTT. Residues: CASSSRDRGQPQHF.

CDR3 sequence: CAGHRGKNTGELFF. DNA for the CDR3: TGTGCCGGCCACAGGGGCAAGAACACCGGGGAGCTGTTTTTT. This rearrangement joins TRBV6-1 to TRBJ2-2; TRBD1 matches 7 bases. CDR3 length: 14 amino acids. Germline V gene lookup returns CDR1 MNHNS and CDR2 SASEGT. V shed 11 bases, J shed 1 base, and the junction held 7 bases outside the gene matches.

The chain combines TRBV2 with TRBJ1-5; D ambiguous. The V gene's germline CDR1 is SNHLY and CDR2 FYNNEI. The CDR3 consists of 13 residues. Trimming left V 8 bases short and J 1 base short, with 9 bases between. The CDR3 protein is CASAGESNQPQHF. DNA for the CDR3: TGTGCCAGCGCGGGCGAGAGCAATCAGCCCCAGCATTTT. The whole variable domain, filled in from reference TRBV2 and TRBJ1-5, reads EPEVTQTPSHQVTQMGQEVILRCVPISNHLYFYWYRQILGQKVEFLVSFYNNEISEKSEIFDDQFSVERPDGSNFTLKIRSTKLEDSAMYFCASAGESNQPQHFGDGTRLSIL.

The CDR3 DNA follows: TGTGCCAGCAGTCCGGAGGGGGGGGGAAGGGTAGATACGCAGTATTTT. Encoded protein: CASSPEGGGRVDTQYF. The chain recombines TRBV6-6 with TRBJ2-3; perhaps TRBD2 as D (7 bases). With 5 bases removed from V and 5 bases from J, the gap between germline ends came to 20 bases. Germline V lookup: CDR1 MNHNY, CDR2 SVGAGI (reference sequence). There are 16 residues in the CDR3.

This clone was counted once. The genes are TRBV5-1 and TRBJ2-7; TRBD2 aligns across 8 bases. Germline V gene data show CDR1 as SGHRS and CDR2 as YFSETQ. This CDR3 has 16 residues. The V gene end was trimmed by 2 bases and the J gene end by 2 bases; junction bases not matched to a gene: 9. DNA of the CDR3: TGCGCCAGCAGCTTAGAGAGCGGGGGTCTCCCCTACGAGCAGTACTTC. Its translation: CASSLESGGLPYEQYF.

The CDR3 loop is CAISLANYEQYF. The CDR3 DNA sequence: TGTGCCATCAGTCTAGCAAACTACGAGCAGTACTTC. The chain uses TRBV10-3 and TRBJ2-7, with D maybe TRBD2 (5 bases). The germline V and J ends were trimmed by 5 bases and 3 bases, with 8 bases remaining between them. The CDR3 extends over 12 amino acids. Looked up from germline, CDR1 is ENHRY and CDR2 is SYGVKD.

V usage is TRBV5-1 and J usage is TRBJ1-2, with D possibly matching TRBD1 (5 bases). Trimming removed 0 bases from V and 4 bases from J, with 10 bases in between. Looked up from germline, CDR1 is SGHRS and CDR2 is YFSETQ. The CDR3 sequence is 14 residues long. The CDR3 bases are TGCGCCAGCAGCTTGGCGGGGGGTTTCTATGGCTACACCTTC. Amino acid sequence: CASSLAGGFYGYTF.

The chain couples TRBV5-4 to TRBJ2-7, with a possible D match to TRBD1 (5 bases). The CDR3 loop spans 12 amino acids. The germline V and J ends were trimmed by 4 bases and 3 bases, with 8 bases remaining between them. Germline V gene sequence: CDR1 SGHNT, CDR2 YYREEE (reference sequence). CDR3 nucleotide sequence: TGTGCCAGCAGCCACGACAGCTACGAGCAGTACTTC. It yields the protein CASSHDSYEQYF.

The chain is built from TRBV30 and TRBJ1-1, with a possible D match to TRBD1 (6 bases). This CDR3 is built from 13 residues. Germline V gene sequence: CDR1 GTSNPN, CDR2 SVGIG (reference sequence). The V and J ends lost 5 bases and 6 bases respectively, with 16 bases between them. In nucleotides, the CDR3 is TGTGCCTGGTCGACAGGCGTGTGGCCTGAAGCTTTCTTT. Residues: CAWSTGVWPEAFF.

The rearrangement joins TRBV2 to TRBJ1-1; no firm D call. Trimming removed 3 bases from V and 0 bases from J, with 8 bases in between. Germline V lookup: CDR1 SNHLY, CDR2 FYNNEI. The CDR3 totals 14 residues. For the CDR3, the DNA is TGTGCCAGCAGTGACAGAAAAATGAACACTGAAGCTTTCTTT. Translating gives CASSDRKMNTEAFF. Full variable domain (outside the CDR3, taken from reference TRBV2 and TRBJ1-1): EPEVTQTPSHQVTQMGQEVILRCVPISNHLYFYWYRQILGQKVEFLVSFYNNEISEKSEIFDDQFSVERPDGSNFTLKIRSTKLEDSAMYFCASSDRKMNTEAFFGQGTRLTVV.

This sequence joins TRBV4-3 and TRBJ2-7, with 11 positions matching TRBD2. CDR3 length equals 15 residues. Unmatched junction bases numbered 2, after V lost 0 bases and J lost 4 bases. The V gene's germline CDR1 is LGHNA and CDR2 YSLEER. CDR3 region: CASSQETSGVYEQYF. CDR3 DNA sequence: TGCGCCAGCAGCCAAGAGACTAGCGGGGTATACGAGCAGTACTTC.

The rearrangement uses TRBV19 and TRBJ2-1; D gene uncertain. Germline assignment: CDR1 LNHDA and CDR2 SQIVND (reference sequence). This CDR3 has 14 residues. Trimming took off 5 bases at V and 4 bases at J, with 12 bases between the two ends. DNA of the CDR3: TGTGCCAGTAGTCCGGCGGTGGTTTACAATGAGCAGTTCTTC. This sequence encodes CASSPAVVYNEQFF.

The chain employs TRBV6-6 and TRBJ2-7; D may be TRBD2 (5 bases). V was shortened by 4 bases and J by 3 bases, with 10 bases between the two germline ends. The germline gives CDR1 MNHNY, CDR2 SVGAGI (reference sequence). The CDR3 runs 13 residues. This chain's CDR3 is CASSSDGGYEQYF. DNA for the CDR3: TGTGCCAGCAGTTCCGACGGAGGCTACGAGCAGTACTTC.

The gene calls are TRBV13 and TRBJ1-1; D is uncertain. Germline V gene lookup returns CDR1 PRHDT and CDR2 FYEKMQ (reference sequence). CDR3 length: 14 residues. V dropped 5 bases and J dropped 1 base, with 11 bases sitting between them. The CDR3 nucleotides are TGTGCCAGCAGCCGAGGGCCCCAGAACACTGAAGCTTTCTTT. Its translation: CASSRGPQNTEAFF.